This T cell receptor beta chain comes out of a study of response to subunit inactivated influenza vaccine. TCRdb re-derived calls from the RT-PCR reads in MiXCR, one entry per CDR3 protein. The table has some 500,000 distinct CDR3 sequences, 25% seen once. The sequence was collected from a man aged 45 to 65 who received an inactivated influenza vaccine. The specimen comprised CD4+ T cells sorted from PBMCs, sampled about 5 days after vaccination.

CDR3 sequence reads: CASSPGGDAFF. The CDR3, as DNA: TGTGCCAGCTCACCAGGGGGAGACGCTTTCTTT. This chain joins TRBV18 and TRBJ1-1, with D possibly matching TRBD1 (5 bases). The CDR3 has 11 residues. Trimming took off 2 bases at V and 11 bases at J, with 9 bases between the two ends. CDR1 is KGHSH, CDR2 LQKENI, per germline.